These T cell receptor beta chains were read from a single sample in a study of metastatic and nonmetastatic thyroid tumors. TCRdb ran MiXCR on the PCR reads. The data hold tens of thousands of clones, with 20% to 25% observed a single time. The sequenced sample was blood. These receptors came from a female donor with papillary thyroid cancer or a benign thyroid nodule (not recorded which). Some clones in this sample may be carry-over from other donors' samples. Each CDR3 is given with its conserved first and last residue.

TRBV28,CASSQLARGAAVAFF
TRBV6-2/TRBV6-3,CASSYVQGSSYEQYF
TRBV6-1,CASSHTGGSYEQYF
TRBV6-5,CASSYSNRGGTEAFF
TRBV19,CASSDKRLSGFYERYF
TRBV18,CASSPPGGREEQYF
TRBV7-8,CSSVGQANTGELFF
TRBV7-2,CASSLAAYNEQFF
TRBV10-3,CAISSSTNLNTEAFF
TRBV28,CAIPGTYTGELFF
TRBV10-1,CASSRGLAGIGELFF
TRBV6-4,CASSGGHTGELFF
TRBV12-5,CASGSAPGLAGVTYNEQFF
TRBV9,CASSFGGDSIPETQYF
TRBV11-2,CASRLTSGRGNEQYF
TRBV5-1,CASSLGGQGGNNEQFF
TRBV6-1,CASSEASGTGPRPLHF
TRBV28,CASSLQGRNAEAFF
TRBV5-1,CASSFGPGNTIYF
TRBV7-8,CASSQRQGQDEQFF
TRBV9,CASSVGRIRSPLHF
TRBV3-1,CASSSTLGGGTEAFF
TRBV30,CAWSISGGRTEAFF
TRBV7-9,CASSLAPGNEQFF
TRBV2,CASSEAQGSQYF
TRBV6-5,CASSYGGSYNEQFF
TRBV11-3,CAIIPGRCSKGTEAFF
TRBV10-1,CASGDRGCDTQYF
TRBV4-1,CASSQDGGSNQPQHF
TRBV7-8,CASSARGVLAFF
TRBV20-1,CSAREPLGLGVHEQFF
TRBV6-1,CASSFVPSRDSNQPQHF
TRBV20-1,CSAPRLAGASGNEQFF
TRBV20-1,CSANRDRRHYEQYF
TRBV7-9,CASSTDLDEQYF
TRBV5-5,CASSLGAVETQYF
TRBV6-5,CASISREAGGYEQYF
TRBV30,CAWSPGQGDGYTF
TRBV12-3/TRBV12-4,CASSSTGGTDAFF
TRBV30,CACSLNSNQQQHF
TRBV28,CASSRSPDRGSGNEQYF
TRBV6-1,CASSEGSSGANVLTF